The 12 T cell receptor beta chains below all came from one sample that was sequenced in a study of T-cell reconstitution after alpha-beta-depleted transplantation in children. Unique molecular identifiers were used in preparing the TCRbeta library. In TCRdb, the PCR reads were re-called with MiXCR into one record per CDR3 protein. The sample consists of under 400,000 distinct CDR3 sequences, approximately 23% of them appearing once. Sequencing was performed on PBMCs, mostly from graft donor cells, taken 180 days after TCRalphabeta/CD19-depleted stem cell transplant. The source of these receptors is a male patient aged 10-17 years who had a stem cell transplant for acute lymphoblastic leukemia, so the T cells may come from the graft donor.

The J gene is TRBJ2-5, the V gene TRBV7-9; no clear D. Germline V CDR1 and CDR2: SEHNR, FQNEAQ (reference sequence). V dropped 4 bases and J dropped 5 bases, with 8 bases sitting between them. This CDR3 region has 12 residues. The CDR3 spells CASSSDLETQYF. The CDR3 DNA is TGTGCCAGCAGCTCGGATCTCGAGACCCAGTACTTC.

This clonotype showed up just a few times. V and J are TRBV7-6 and TRBJ2-3; 8 bases map to TRBD2. Germline CDR1 SGHVS, CDR2 FNYEAQ. The CDR3 is 16 amino acids. The ends lost 1 base at V and 5 bases at J; junction bases unmatched: 8. This chain's CDR3 is CASSLVGGLAGDTQYF. Here the CDR3 DNA reads TGTGCCAGCAGCTTAGTTGGGGGGCTAGCGGGAGATACGCAGTATTTT.

The rearrangement uses TRBV5-1 and TRBJ2-3, with TRBD2 matching over 7 bases. This CDR3 is 18 amino acids long. The V gene end was trimmed by 1 base and the J gene end by 0 bases; junction bases not matched to a gene: 11. CDR1 and CDR2 from the germline V gene are SGHRS and YFSETQ. As DNA, the CDR3 is TGCGCCAGCAGCTTGAGACCTAGCGGAGTTCTTAGCACAGATACGCAGTATTTT. Protein product: CASSLRPSGVLSTDTQYF.

There are a few counts of this clonotype. The genes are TRBV6-5 and TRBJ1-2; D gene uncertain. The germline gives CDR1 MNHEY, CDR2 SVGAGI. Trimming shortened V by 4 bases and J by 0 bases, and 12 bases separated the two germline ends. This CDR3 has 15 residues. DNA for the CDR3: TGTGCCAGCAGTTCTCCTCGAATCGCTAACTATGGCTACACCTTC. Residues: CASSSPRIANYGYTF.

The chain is built from TRBV11-2 and TRBJ1-6; D is unresolved. The length of the CDR3 is 11 residues. CDR1 SGHAT and CDR2 FQNNGV come from the germline V gene. Trimming removed 5 bases from V and 9 bases from J, with 5 bases in between. The CDR3 DNA is TGTGCCAGCAGCGTGGGTTCACCCCTCCACTTT. Translating it yields CASSVGSPLHF.

The chain recombines TRBV5-1 with TRBJ2-5, with 9 bases that match TRBD1. V trimming: 3 bases; J trimming: 4 bases; junction bases outside the gene matches: 10. Germline V CDR1 and CDR2: SGHRS, YFSETQ. CDR3 length: 16 amino acids. The CDR3 sequence is CASSSNPTGGTETQYF. CDR3 coding DNA: TGCGCCAGCAGCTCCAACCCCACAGGGGGCACAGAGACCCAGTACTTC.

The J gene is TRBJ2-2, the V gene TRBV7-3; D may be TRBD2 (6 bases). The germline V gene has CDR1 SGHTA and CDR2 FQGTGA. The CDR3 is 15 residues long. V was trimmed by 5 bases and J by 3 bases, leaving 13 bases between them. CDR3 loop: CASSRRELDTGELFF. The CDR3 nucleotides read TGTGCCAGCAGCCGCCGGGAGCTAGACACCGGGGAGCTGTTTTTT. Looking up the rest from reference TRBV7-3 and TRBJ2-2 gives the full variable domain: GAGVSQTPSNKVTEKGKYVELRCDPISGHTALYWYRQSLGQGPEFLIYFQGTGAADDSGLPNDRFFAVRPEGSVSTLKIQRTERGDSAVYLCASSRRELDTGELFFGEGSRLTVL.

This clonotype was picked up a small number of times. The chain recombines TRBV6-1 with TRBJ2-5, with TRBD1 matching 11 bases. CDR3 length: 15 residues. The ends lost 6 bases at V and 7 bases at J; junction bases unmatched: 10. CDR1 is MNHNS, CDR2 SASEGT, per germline. CDR3 region: CASRMDRGRTGTQYF. In DNA form, the CDR3 reads TGTGCCAGCAGGATGGACAGGGGGCGAACGGGGACCCAGTACTTC.

This clonotype was picked up a small number of times. This rearrangement joins TRBV5-1 to TRBJ2-3, with D perhaps TRBD1 or TRBD2 (5 bases each). V was clipped by 7 bases and J by 5 bases, with 20 bases between them. Looked up from germline, CDR1 is SGHRS and CDR2 is YFSETQ. This CDR3 comprises 15 residues. The CDR3 loop reads CASVDQWGRGDTQYF. The DNA for the CDR3 is TGCGCCAGCGTCGACCAATGGGGCCGGGGAGATACGCAGTATTTT.

The chain employs TRBV3-1 and TRBJ2-1; D not resolved. Germline assignment: CDR1 LGHDT and CDR2 YNNKEL (reference sequence). V lost 4 bases and J lost 6, with 19 bases in between. This CDR3 is 16 amino acids long. The CDR3 coding sequence is TGTGCCAGCAGCCCACCACCCTACTTAGGGCTCAATGAGCAGTTCTTC. It is translated as CASSPPPYLGLNEQFF.

The V call is TRBV12-3 or TRBV12-4, the J call TRBJ1-2, with D possibly being TRBD1 (5 bases). The V end lost 4 bases, the J end lost 4 bases, and 13 bases lay between the germline ends. CDR3 length equals 14 residues. The DNA of the CDR3 is TGTGCCAGCAGTTCAGGGCAGCGGGCCTATGGCTACACCTTC. Its translation is CASSSGQRAYGYTF.

The rearrangement links TRBV15 to TRBJ2-3; TRBD2 might be the D (5 bases). Germline-derived CDR1 and CDR2 are LNHNV and YYDKDF (reference sequence). The CDR3 covers 14 residues. The V gene lost 0 bases and the J gene lost 7 bases, with 11 bases spanning the gap. The CDR3 DNA follows: TGTGCCACCAGCAGAGATCCGGGGTCCCATACGCAGTATTTT. This encodes CATSRDPGSHTQYF.